These 15 T cell receptor beta chains came from one sample sequenced in a study of blood T cell repertoires in COVID-19. The protocol was immunoSEQ multiplex PCR, while the TCRdb copy is restricted to in-frame clones and leaves out a portion. The sample contains around 700,000 clones, more than 80% of which appear only once. Sequencing was carried out using peripheral blood. The receptors derive from a woman younger than 35 with acute or convalescent COVID-19.

This clone was detected only once. This chain connects TRBV29-1 to TRBJ1-5, with D perhaps matching TRBD1 (6 bases). V was cut by 4 bases and J by 2 bases, with 12 bases left in between. Germline lookup yields CDR1 SQVTM and CDR2 ANQGSEA. The CDR3 runs 14 residues. The CDR3 nucleotides read TGCAGCGTTGGTCTCGAGGGGGGCAATCAGCCCCAGCATTTT. This encodes CSVGLEGGNQPQHF.

The gene calls are TRBV24-1 and TRBJ2-3; D perhaps matches TRBD2 (5 bases). CDR1 and CDR2 (germline): KGHDR, SFDVKD. Trimming shortened V by 1 base and J by 0 bases, and 13 bases separated the two germline ends. There are 17 residues in the CDR3. In DNA form, the CDR3 reads TGTGCCACCAGTGATTTTTCCACCGCGGGTAGCACAGATACGCAGTATTTT. Residues: CATSDFSTAGSTDTQYF.

The V and J genes are TRBV2 and TRBJ1-1; D perhaps matches TRBD1 (5 bases). V shed 7 bases and J shed 11 bases, with 20 bases lying between them. The CDR3 extends over 13 amino acids. CDR1 SNHLY and CDR2 FYNNEI come from the germline V gene. The CDR3 reads CASNSGLGLVAFF. As DNA, the CDR3 is TGTGCCAGCAACTCAGGGTTGGGGTTAGTCGCTTTCTTT.

The genes are TRBV9 and TRBJ2-2, with D possibly matching TRBD1 (6 bases). Looked up from germline, CDR1 is SGDLS and CDR2 is YYNGEE. The CDR3 sequence is 15 residues long. The V and J ends lost 0 bases and 2 bases respectively, with 8 bases between them. In DNA form, the CDR3 reads TGTGCCAGCAGCGTAGGGGACACCAACACCGGGGAGCTGTTTTTT. It codes for CASSVGDTNTGELFF. The whole variable domain, filled in from reference TRBV9 and TRBJ2-2, reads DSGVTQTPKHLITATGQRVTLRCSPRSGDLSVYWYQQSLDQGLQFLIQYYNGEERAKGNILERFSAQQFPDLHSELNLSSLELGDSALYFCASSVGDTNTGELFFGEGSRLTVL.

The chain recombines TRBV30 with TRBJ1-1, with D tentatively TRBD1 (6 bases). The V and J ends lost 0 bases and 6 bases respectively, with 11 bases between them. The CDR3 extends over 13 amino acids. Looked up from germline, CDR1 is GTSNPN and CDR2 is SVGIG (reference sequence). CDR3 sequence: CAWSVGSGAEAFF. Here the CDR3 DNA reads TGTGCCTGGAGTGTAGGGTCAGGGGCTGAAGCTTTCTTT.

This chain links TRBV7-2 with TRBJ2-7; a possible D gene is TRBD2 (5 bases). V was trimmed by 4 bases and J by 2 bases, leaving 9 bases between them. Germline V gives CDR1 SGHTA, CDR2 FQGNSA. The CDR3 covers 13 residues. The CDR3 nucleotides read TGTGCCAGCAGCTCGACTACCCCCTACGAGCAGTACTTC. The encoded protein is CASSSTTPYEQYF.

The genes are TRBV27 and TRBJ2-3, with D maybe TRBD1 (6 bases). V shed 3 bases and J shed 14 bases, with 21 bases lying between them. The CDR3 totals 14 residues. Germline V gene sequence: CDR1 MNHEY, CDR2 SMNVEV (reference sequence). The DNA for the CDR3 is TGTGCCAGCAGTTTGTACAGGGAAGGAGCCGTCAGGTATTTT. Its protein product is CASSLYREGAVRYF.

This clone appeared once. The J gene is TRBJ1-1, the V gene TRBV19; maybe TRBD1 (5 bases). The V gene's germline CDR1 is LNHDA and CDR2 SQIVND (reference sequence). Between the trimmed V and J ends, which lost 7 bases and 5 bases, there was a span of 14 bases. This CDR3 is 13 amino acids long. The CDR3 DNA follows: TGTGCCAGTATTTCCAGGGAGGGGACTGAAGCTTTCTTT. Encoded protein: CASISREGTEAFF.

In this sample, this clone turned up a few times. The chain uses TRBV3-1 (or the pseudogene TRBV3-2) and TRBJ2-7; D is possibly TRBD1 (5 bases). This CDR3 contains 13 residues. The germline V gene encodes CDR1 LGHDT and CDR2 YNNKEL (reference sequence). Trimming left V 10 bases short and J 2 bases short, with 15 bases between. CDR3 residues: CAIIRTLPYEQYF. The CDR3 nucleotides are TGTGCCATAATACGGACACTACCCTACGAGCAGTACTTC.

The chain joins TRBV6-5 to TRBJ1-1; TRBD1 matches 10 bases. The CDR3 is 14 amino acids. Germline CDR1 is MNHEY and CDR2 is SVGAGI. With 7 bases clipped from V and 1 base from J, the junction kept 3 bases outside the gene matches. CDR3 in DNA: TGTGCCAGCAATCGGGACAGGGGGAACACTGAAGCTTTCTTT. It codes for CASNRDRGNTEAFF.

The chain joins TRBV27 to TRBJ1-1; D is undetermined. This CDR3 region has 15 residues. Germline loops: CDR1 MNHEY, CDR2 SMNVEV (reference sequence). Trimming pared 8 bases from V and 7 bases from J, leaving 23 bases between. In nucleotides, the CDR3 is TGTGCCAGCCCGGGAACGGGTTCTCGGTCTAATGAAGCTTTCTTT. Amino acid sequence: CASPGTGSRSNEAFF.

This clone was seen only a few times. The rearrangement links TRBV6-4 to TRBJ2-1; 9 nucleotides line up with TRBD2. Germline V gene data show CDR1 as MRHNA and CDR2 as SNTAGT. Trimming took 4 bases from V and 6 from J; bases not matched to a gene: 13. This CDR3 is built from 17 residues. The CDR3 coding sequence is TGTGCCAGCAGTGTTGCGGGGGGGACCGAACTAATCAATGAGCAGTTCTTC. Encoded protein: CASSVAGGTELINEQFF.

V and J are TRBV18 and TRBJ1-1; D might be TRBD1 (5 bases). The CDR3 contains 14 residues. Trimming stripped 3 bases from V and 4 bases from J, with 12 bases between. Germline V gene sequence: CDR1 KGHSH, CDR2 LQKENI. CDR3 nucleotides: TGTGCCAGCTCACCCTCCCAGGGTGGCACTGAAGCTTTCTTT. It translates to CASSPSQGGTEAFF.

J is TRBJ1-4 and V is TRBV9, with D possibly TRBD1 on 6 matching bases. This CDR3 spans 15 amino acids. Germline CDR1 SGDLS, CDR2 YYNGEE. The V and J ends lost 3 bases and 7 bases respectively, with 16 bases between them. CDR3 protein: CASSAPGARGEKLFF. DNA for the CDR3: TGTGCCAGCAGCGCACCAGGGGCGAGGGGTGAAAAACTGTTTTTT.

The chain couples TRBV4-3 to TRBJ1-1, with D possibly matching TRBD1 (5 bases). Germline values: CDR1 LGHNA, CDR2 YSLEER. V dropped 0 bases and J dropped 5 bases, with 13 bases sitting between them. The length of the CDR3 is 15 residues. CDR3 protein: CASSQDAGRRTEAFF. In DNA, the CDR3 is TGCGCCAGCAGCCAAGATGCGGGGCGACGGACTGAAGCTTTCTTT.